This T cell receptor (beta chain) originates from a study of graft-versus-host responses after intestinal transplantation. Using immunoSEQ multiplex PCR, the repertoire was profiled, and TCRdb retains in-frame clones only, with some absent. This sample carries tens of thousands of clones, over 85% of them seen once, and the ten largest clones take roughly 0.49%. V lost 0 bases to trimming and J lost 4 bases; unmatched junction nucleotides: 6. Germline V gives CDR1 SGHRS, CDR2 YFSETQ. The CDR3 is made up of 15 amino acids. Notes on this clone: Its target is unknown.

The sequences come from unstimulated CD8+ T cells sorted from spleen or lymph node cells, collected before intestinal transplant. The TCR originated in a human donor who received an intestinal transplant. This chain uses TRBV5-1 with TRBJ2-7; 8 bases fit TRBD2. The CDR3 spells CASSLAAGGWYEQYF. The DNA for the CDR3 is TGCGCCAGCAGCTTGGCCGCGGGGGGCTGGTACGAGCAGTACTTC.